Reported below is one T cell receptor (beta chain). Antigen: not known. The method was immunoSEQ multiplex PCR; TCRdb's version includes in-frame clones alone and lacks a portion of them. The sample consists of 95,000 to 150,000 clones, around 96% of them appearing once. This CDR3 is built from 15 residues. The germline V gene has CDR1 SEHNR and CDR2 FQNEAQ (reference sequence). Trimming shortened V by 3 bases and J by 4 bases, and 12 bases separated the two germline ends. This sample was included in a study of cytomegalovirus exposure and HLA in healthy donors. Findings and limits, study-wide: The TCR clusters that emerged in the first cohort tended, a later analysis found, to co-occur in the 110 or so validation repertoires. Altogether, about 160 TCR beta chains were recorded as cytomegalovirus-associated.

The TCR sequence derives from a man in his late teens or twenties in good health and CMV-seronegative. The chain carries TRBV7-9 and TRBJ1-4; D is perhaps TRBD1 (6 bases). The sequenced sample was PBMCs. CDR3 in amino acids: CASSFPQGYNEKLFF. The CDR3, as DNA: TGTGCCAGCAGCTTCCCTCAGGGGTATAATGAAAAACTGTTTTTT. The full variable domain, with the rest looked up from reference TRBV7-9 and TRBJ1-4, is DTGVSQNPRHKITKRGQNVTFRCDPISEHNRLYWYRQTLGQGPEFLTYFQNEAQLEKSRLLSDRFSAERPKGSFSTLEIQRTEQGDSAMYLCASSFPQGYNEKLFFGSGTQLSVL.